This T cell receptor beta chain emerged from a study of OX40 agonist ivuxolimab in advanced cancers. The wider study: Ivuxolimab is a fully human IgG2 antibody that activates OX40 (CD134).

This clone was observed many times. Generated by immunoSEQ multiplex PCR, the TCRdb table keeps only in-frame clones and is missing some. This sample has approximately 59,000 clones, with 84% found just once. The germline gives CDR1 SGHVS, CDR2 FNYEAQ. CDR3 size: 17 residues. The V end lost 4 bases, the J end lost 0 bases, and 16 bases lay between the germline ends. This receptor was identified in an adult with an advanced solid tumor such as melanoma, head and neck, liver or kidney cancer. This chain links TRBV7-6 with TRBJ1-3, with D maybe TRBD1 (5 bases). The starting material was CD4+ or CD8+ T cells sorted from blood, obtained in a trial of the OX40 agonist ivuxolimab. As DNA, the CDR3 is TGTGCCAGCAGCTCGGACCTCGTAGGGGCCTCTGGAAACACCATATATTTT. Translation gives CASSSDLVGASGNTIYF.